These T cell receptor beta chains were read from a single sample in a study of identical twins. One entry per CDR3 protein results from TCRdb running MiXCR on the 5' RACE reads. This sample has hundreds of thousands of distinct CDR3 sequences, with 21% found just once. The same data also contributed to another study, on T cells expressing NK-cell markers.

Sequenced: PBMCs. The origin of the receptors is a young woman in good health. Each CDR3 is given with its conserved first and last residue. D genes are given only for firm matches. Clone size, where shown, is once, few, many, or a class for clones that have expanded.

CDR3 DNA: TGTGCCAGCATGGGATACGAGCAGTACTTC; CDR3 protein: CASMGYEQYF; clone size: few; J gene: TRBJ2-7; V gene: TRBV12-3/TRBV12-4; D gene: NA
CDR3 DNA: TGCAGTGAAAAAGGACAGGGATTGTCGGATACGAACACCGGGGAGCTGTTTTTT; CDR3 protein: CSEKGQGLSDTNTGELFF; clone size: NA; J gene: TRBJ2-2; V gene: TRBV20-1; D gene: TRBD1
CDR3 DNA: TGTGCCACCAGGCCCCAGGGAGCCCCATATGGCTACACCTTC; CDR3 protein: CATRPQGAPYGYTF; clone size: many; J gene: TRBJ1-2; V gene: TRBV15; D gene: NA
CDR3 DNA: TGCGCCAGCAGTCCCGGAATACTAGCGGGAGTCAAAAACATTCAGTACTTC; CDR3 protein: CASSPGILAGVKNIQYF; clone size: many; J gene: TRBJ2-4; V gene: TRBV4-1; D gene: TRBD2
CDR3 DNA: TGTGCCAGCAGAAAAAGTGGATTAGCCTATGGCTACACCTTC; CDR3 protein: CASRKSGLAYGYTF; clone size: NA; J gene: TRBJ1-2; V gene: TRBV12-3/TRBV12-4; D gene: NA
CDR3 DNA: TGCGCCAGCAGCCAAGGGGGACTAGCGGGCGCCTACGAGCAGTACTTC; CDR3 protein: CASSQGGLAGAYEQYF; clone size: NA; J gene: TRBJ2-7; V gene: TRBV4-3; D gene: TRBD2
CDR3 DNA: TGTGCCACCAGTACTACTCAGGGACTTCCCAAAAACATTCAGTACTTC; CDR3 protein: CATSTTQGLPKNIQYF; clone size: few; J gene: TRBJ2-4; V gene: TRBV15; D gene: NA
CDR3 DNA: TGTGCCAGTAGGATCGGACAGATTCATGAAAAACTGTTTTTT; CDR3 protein: CASRIGQIHEKLFF; clone size: NA; J gene: TRBJ1-4; V gene: TRBV19; D gene: NA
CDR3 DNA: TGTGCCAGCAGCCCTAGCGGGGGTTACCAAGAGACCCAGTACTTC; CDR3 protein: CASSPSGGYQETQYF; clone size: few; J gene: TRBJ2-5; V gene: TRBV5-6; D gene: TRBD2
CDR3 DNA: TGCAGCGAACAGGCCGGGACTAGCGGGAGGTCCTACAATGAGCAGTTCTTC; CDR3 protein: CSEQAGTSGRSYNEQFF; clone size: NA; J gene: TRBJ2-1; V gene: TRBV29-1; D gene: TRBD2
CDR3 DNA: TGCAGTGCTACCGTGACAGGAGGACCCGGTCATGGCTACACCTTC; CDR3 protein: CSATVTGGPGHGYTF; clone size: NA; J gene: TRBJ1-2; V gene: TRBV20-1; D gene: NA